The entry that follows covers one TCR beta chain sequence. Its target is not known. This specimen belongs to a study of shared clonotypes between healthy human individuals. A split of CD4+ cells into CD45RA+ naive and CD45RA-negative memory subsets was performed. Study results and caveats: Large sequencing depth failed to make sorted-subset sequencing complete, rarefaction showed.

Using immunoSEQ multiplex PCR, the repertoire was profiled, and TCRdb retains in-frame clones only, with some absent. The sample shows some 2.4 million clones, over 85% of them seen only once. Germline lookup yields CDR1 KGHSH and CDR2 LQKENI. V shed 6 bases and J 2 bases; nucleotides not matched to a gene: 7. The CDR3 contains 14 residues. The sequencing sample was made of naive CD4+ T cells from PBMCs. Subset defined: CD45RA+ positively selected. The TCR originated in a man aged 18 to 30 in good health. Some clones in this sample may be carry-over from other donors' samples. The chain uses TRBV18 and TRBJ2-7, with TRBD1 identical over 7 bases. In DNA, the CDR3 is TGTGCCAGCTCTAAGGGGGCAGTTCCCTACGAGCAGTACTTC. Protein: CASSKGAVPYEQYF.